This T cell receptor (beta chain) originates from a study of blood T cell repertoires in COVID-19. Overall study context: Sites across the United States, Italy and Spain contributed samples from acute and convalescent COVID-19. From T cells, B-cell-depleted T cells, or PBMCs came the material, which was cDNA or gDNA.

Original methodology: For nucleated cells, counts were estimated from reference gene primer amplification. Profiled with immunoSEQ multiplex PCR; TCRdb holds only in-frame clones, not every one. The V and J calls and clone size are taken from that table; D and trimming were inferred from the DNA. This table holds 130,000 to 150,000 clones, approximately 88% found once. Per germline, CDR1 MDHEN and CDR2 SYDVKM. Between the trimmed V and J ends, which lost 8 bases and 1 base, there was a span of 20 bases. The CDR3 extends over 16 amino acids. The material sequenced was peripheral blood. V usage is TRBV28 and J usage is TRBJ1-2; D call uncertain. The receptor was derived from a human donor in a cohort sampled during active COVID-19. The CDR3 sequence is CASRDRTGRLNYGYTF. The CDR3 DNA reads TGTGCCAGCCGAGATCGGACGGGAAGGCTTAACTATGGCTACACCTTC.